The 21 T cell receptor beta chains in this list originate from one sample, sequenced in a study of spatial heterogeneity in lung cancer. MiXCR, applied by TCRdb to the 5' RACE reads, yields one record per CDR3 protein. The sample holds 15,000 or so distinct CDR3 sequences, just under 8% seen once. Specified time point: sample taken at primary tumor resection. Sequencing was performed on whole RNA extracted from tumor and nontumor lung tissue, or from frozen PBMC, and the material was left unsorted. The material sequenced was PBMCs, taken at surgery. These receptor sequences come from a female donor with early-stage non-small cell lung cancer.

At least ten counts were recorded for this clonotype. The chain couples TRBV6-5 to TRBJ2-5, with D perhaps TRBD2 (5 bases). This CDR3 contains 14 residues. V lost 3 bases to trimming and J lost 5 bases, with 13 bases between them. Germline CDR1 reads MNHEY; CDR2 reads SVGAGI. The DNA of the CDR3 is TGTGCCAGCAGTTATCAAGGGAGAAGGGAGACCCAGTACTTC. Translated: CASSYQGRRETQYF.

Concerning this clonotype itself: A read error may be the cause here, since a much bigger clone is one base away. The chain couples TRBV4-3 to TRBJ2-2; TRBD1 aligns across 10 bases. V shed 1 base and J 5 bases; nucleotides not matched to a gene: 10. This CDR3 contains 18 residues. The germline gives CDR1 LGHNA, CDR2 YSLEER. CDR3 region: CASSQVWAGTGETGELFF. CDR3 bases: TGCGCCAGCAGCCAAGTTTGGGCCGGGACAGGGGAAACCGGGGAGCTGTTTTTT.

This clonotype showed up just a few times. The gene calls are TRBV18 and TRBJ2-5, with unresolved D. V shed 0 bases and J shed 3 bases, with 8 bases lying between them. The CDR3 consists of 14 residues. Germline CDR1 and CDR2: KGHSH and LQKENI. CDR3 nucleotide sequence: TGTGCCAGCTCACCACCGATCCGGGAAGAGACCCAGTACTTC. It codes for CASSPPIREETQYF. Full variable domain (remainder filled in from reference TRBV18 and TRBJ2-5): NAGVMQNPRHLVRRRGQEARLRCSPMKGHSHVYWYRQLPEEGLKFMVYLQKENIIDESGMPKERFSAEFPKEGPSILRIQQVVRGDSAAYFCASSPPIREETQYFGPGTRLLVL.

Only a few counts were recorded for this clonotype. V usage is TRBV20-1 and J usage is TRBJ2-1, with 10 bases fitting TRBD1. Germline V gene lookup returns CDR1 DFQATT and CDR2 SNEGSKA (reference sequence). The CDR3 extends over 15 amino acids. As DNA, the CDR3 is TGCATCCTCGGGGGACAGGGGACTACAGGGGATGAGCAGTTCTTC. Translation: CILGGQGTTGDEQFF.

This clonotype was counted at least ten times. The chain recombines TRBV19 with TRBJ2-2; 10 bases fit TRBD1. Germline values: CDR1 LNHDA, CDR2 SQIVND (reference sequence). The CDR3 has 17 amino acids. V shed 7 bases, J shed 2 bases, and the junction held 10 bases outside the gene matches. CDR3 bases: TGTGCCAGTACCCGGGACAGGGGTTGGCAAAACACCGGGGAGCTGTTTTTT. It specifies CASTRDRGWQNTGELFF.

Worth noting for this clonotype: A read error is possible here, since a much larger clone lies one base away. V is TRBV19 and J is TRBJ2-2; D is unresolved. V lost 5 bases to trimming and J lost 6 bases, with 13 bases between them. Germline V CDR1 and CDR2: LNHDA, SQIVND (reference sequence). This CDR3 spans 14 amino acids. The DNA of the CDR3 is TGTGCCAGTAGTTGGATAGGGCGCGCCGGGGAGCTGTTTTTT. This sequence encodes CASSWIGRAGELFF. Full variable domain (rest looked up from reference TRBV19 and TRBJ2-2): DGGITQSPKYLFRKEGQNVTLSCEQNLNHDAMYWYRQDPGQGLRLIYYSQIVNDFQKGDIAEGYSVSREKKESFPLTVTSAQKNPTAFYLCASSWIGRAGELFFGEGSRLTVL.

There are many counts of this clonotype. V gene TRBV7-8 combines with J gene TRBJ1-4; D unclear. The germline V gene has CDR1 SGHVS and CDR2 FQNEAQ. The ends were cut back, 4 bases at V and 2 bases at J, with 11 bases in the middle. The CDR3 is 15 amino acids. In DNA form, the CDR3 reads TGTGCCAGCAGCTCAAGACGGTTTACTAATGAAAAACTGTTTTTT. Protein: CASSSRRFTNEKLFF.

This clonotype was counted ten times or more. The chain recombines TRBV27 with TRBJ2-1; D unresolved. Trimming removed 5 bases from V and 2 bases from J, with 4 bases in between. Germline V gene lookup returns CDR1 MNHEY and CDR2 SMNVEV (reference sequence). The CDR3 is made up of 12 amino acids. This CDR3 is CASSPTYNEQFF. CDR3 nucleotide sequence: TGTGCCAGCAGTCCCACCTACAATGAGCAGTTCTTC.

This clonotype was recorded a few times. CDR3: CASSFFGEGFNQPQHF. In DNA form, the CDR3 reads TGTGCCAGCAGTTTTTTCGGGGAGGGTTTCAATCAGCCCCAGCATTTT. The V call is TRBV12-3 or TRBV12-4, the J call TRBJ1-5; the D is unclear. With 3 bases removed from V and 3 bases from J, the gap between germline ends came to 15 bases. The CDR3 loop spans 16 amino acids.

The chain couples TRBV27 to TRBJ2-2, with D uncertain. The CDR3 extends over 15 amino acids. Germline loops: CDR1 MNHEY, CDR2 SMNVEV (reference sequence). V was trimmed by 3 bases and J by 6 bases, leaving 14 bases between them. The CDR3 DNA is TGTGCCAGCAGTTTCTTGGGCCCCCCCCCCGGGGAGCTGTTTTTT. As protein: CASSFLGPPPGELFF.

This clonotype was found many times. This chain links TRBV7-6 with TRBJ1-1, with D maybe TRBD1 (5 bases). The CDR3 has 16 residues. The germline V gene has CDR1 SGHVS and CDR2 FNYEAQ. Deletions cut 1 base from V and 7 bases from J, with 19 bases between. The CDR3 reads CASSLDSRGNFGEAFF. The DNA of the CDR3 is TGTGCCAGCAGCTTAGATTCCCGGGGGAACTTCGGTGAAGCTTTCTTT.

This clonotype was found many times. The V and J genes are TRBV18 and TRBJ2-1; 7 bases match TRBD1. Germline assignment: CDR1 KGHSH and CDR2 LQKENI. The CDR3 has 17 residues. The junction had 6 bases not matched to a gene; V was cut back by 1 base and J by 0 bases. CDR3 sequence reads: CASSPLGQLSSYNEQFF. The CDR3 DNA reads TGTGCCAGCTCACCACTGGGACAGCTCAGCTCCTACAATGAGCAGTTCTTC. The whole variable domain, remainder taken from reference TRBV18 and TRBJ2-1, is NAGVMQNPRHLVRRRGQEARLRCSPMKGHSHVYWYRQLPEEGLKFMVYLQKENIIDESGMPKERFSAEFPKEGPSILRIQQVVRGDSAAYFCASSPLGQLSSYNEQFFGPGTRLTVL.

This clonotype was picked up many times. The chain uses TRBV27 and TRBJ1-2; D is uncertain. The CDR3 extends over 14 amino acids. Trimming left V 2 bases short and J 4 bases short, with 11 bases between. The germline gives CDR1 MNHEY, CDR2 SMNVEV (reference sequence). CDR3 protein: CASSLRFPLYGYTF. The CDR3 DNA sequence: TGTGCCAGCAGTTTAAGGTTTCCCCTCTATGGCTACACCTTC.

The gene calls are TRBV7-9 and TRBJ2-7; D is possibly TRBD2 (7 bases). The CDR3 consists of 15 residues. Germline assignment: CDR1 SEHNR and CDR2 FQNEAQ (reference sequence). Between the trimmed V and J ends, which lost 1 base and 5 bases, there was a span of 15 bases. DNA for the CDR3: TGTGCCAGCAGCTTAGAAGGTTGGGGGGGCCACGAGCAGTACTTC. Its protein is CASSLEGWGGHEQYF.

This clonotype occurred many times. The chain joins TRBV18 to TRBJ2-7; no clear D. The CDR3 has 11 amino acids. In germline, CDR1 is KGHSH, CDR2 LQKENI. Trimming left V 3 bases short and J 4 bases short, with 4 bases between. CDR3 bases: TGTGCCAGCTCACCGGGATACGAGCAGTACTTC. The encoded protein is CASSPGYEQYF.

The V call is TRBV2, the J call TRBJ2-1; D is unresolved. The CDR3 is 13 amino acids. Looked up from germline, CDR1 is SNHLY and CDR2 is FYNNEI. Trimming removed 6 bases from V and 2 bases from J, with 8 bases in between. The CDR3 sequence is CASRDPPYNEQFF. The CDR3 coding sequence is TGTGCCAGCAGAGACCCTCCCTACAATGAGCAGTTCTTC.

This clonotype was detected many times. The chain joins TRBV20-1 to TRBJ2-7; 8 nucleotides align to TRBD1. The CDR3 totals 13 residues. Per germline, CDR1 DFQATT and CDR2 SNEGSKA (reference sequence). CDR3 sequence reads: CSLQGDSGYEQYF. Written as DNA, the CDR3 is TGCAGCCTACAGGGGGACTCCGGCTACGAGCAGTACTTC.

This clonotype was observed at least ten times. The chain carries TRBV7-9 and TRBJ2-3; 13 positions agree with TRBD2. The J segment lost 0 bases and the V segment lost 1 base, leaving 7 bases of the junction unmatched. Germline V gene lookup returns CDR1 SEHNR and CDR2 FQNEAQ (reference sequence). There are 19 residues in the CDR3. The DNA of the CDR3 is TGTGCCAGCAGCTTAGACGCCGGGACTAGCGGGACTAGCACAGATACGCAGTATTTT. Amino acid sequence: CASSLDAGTSGTSTDTQYF.

This clonotype is medium-sized. The chain joins TRBV5-1 to TRBJ2-1, with 8 positions matching TRBD2. Germline CDR1 SGHRS, CDR2 YFSETQ. The CDR3 runs to 15 residues. The ends lost 6 bases at V and 4 bases at J; junction bases unmatched: 9. Written as DNA, the CDR3 is TGCGCCAGCATATCAACCACTAGCGGATACAATGAGCAGTTCTTC. It specifies CASISTTSGYNEQFF.

This clonotype was found many times. The chain combines TRBV7-2 with TRBJ2-1; D tentatively reads TRBD1 or TRBD2 (5 bases each). The CDR3 totals 18 residues. Germline CDR1 SGHTA, CDR2 FQGNSA. V was pared by 3 bases and J by 6 bases, with 24 bases between. CDR3 nucleotides: TGTGCCAGCAGCTTGGGGGATCGGGTGTACGTAAATATCAATGAGCAGTTCTTC. Residues: CASSLGDRVYVNINEQFF.

By frequency in the sample, this clonotype is medium-sized. The V call is TRBV18, the J call TRBJ2-3; 9 bases line up with TRBD1. With 5 bases clipped from V and 5 bases from J, the junction kept 8 bases outside the gene matches. This CDR3 has 15 amino acids. Germline V gene data show CDR1 as KGHSH and CDR2 as LQKENI. The CDR3 region has the DNA TGTGCCAGCTCAGAAGACACAGGGGGCAAAGATACGCAGTATTTT. As protein: CASSEDTGGKDTQYF.